This T cell receptor (beta chain) was obtained from a study of T-cell reconstitution after alpha-beta-depleted transplantation in children. Construction of the TCRbeta library involved unique molecular identifiers. TCRdb used MiXCR to reprocess the PCR reads, holding one entry per CDR3 protein. The sample yields roughly 220,000 distinct CDR3 sequences, under 8.5% seen once. V lost 8 bases, J lost 3 bases, and 3 bases stayed unmatched. The CDR3 has 13 amino acids. Germline CDR1 SGHRS, CDR2 YFSETQ. This clonotype appeared many times. Its antigen is not identified. Notes on the study in general: T-cell numbers and diversity, one year after transplant, stemmed largely from T cells that were newly produced. Several hundred expanded graft clones reportedly gave rise to the alpha-beta T cells present about two months after transplant.

The sequence was obtained from a male patient between 2 and 15 years old who had a stem cell transplant for acute myeloid leukemia, so the T cells may come from the graft donor. This sample comprised PBMCs, mostly from graft donor cells, obtained 360 days after TCRalphabeta/CD19-depleted stem cell transplant. This chain uses TRBV5-1 with TRBJ2-1; 9 bases align to TRBD2. The chain's CDR3 is CASSSGVYNEQFF. CDR3 DNA: TGCGCCAGTTCTAGCGGGGTCTACAATGAGCAGTTCTTC.